The entry below describes one TCR beta chain. One end of the junction is discordant with germline, which a read error may explain. The entry originates in a study of blood T cell repertoires in COVID-19. CDR3 length: 14 residues. Germline CDR1 SGHTA, CDR2 FQGNSA. Profiling relied on immunoSEQ multiplex PCR, and the TCRdb table lists in-frame clones only, not all of them. Counted here are fewer than 150,000 clones, 70% to 85% occurring once; the ten biggest clones make up 8% to 10%. The sample consisted of peripheral blood. The rearrangement joins TRBV7-2 to TRBJ1-4; 8 positions match TRBD1. This receptor was taken from an elderly woman in a cohort sampled during active or convalescent COVID-19. CDR3 sequence (DNA): TGTGCCAGCAGCTTACACAGGGGGGCTGAACAACTGTTTTTT. Its translation: CASSLHRGAEQLFF.